The 17 T cell receptor beta chains presented below share a single source sample, sequenced in a study of blood T cell repertoires in COVID-19. Produced via immunoSEQ multiplex PCR; TCRdb's table is partial and in-frame only. In the table there are around 100,000 clones, approximately 80% of which are singletons. Sample: peripheral blood. The receptors derive from a woman between 65 and 79 years old with acute or convalescent COVID-19.

The V call is TRBV28, the J call TRBJ2-7, with 7 bases lining up with TRBD1. This CDR3 is 16 amino acids long. The germline V gene encodes CDR1 MDHEN and CDR2 SYDVKM. After removal of 5 bases from V and 5 bases from J, the junction contained 15 bases not matched to a gene. CDR3 sequence reads: CASSLSTGTLPHEQYV. CDR3 sequence (DNA): TGTGCCAGCAGTCTCTCGACAGGGACCCTCCCCCACGAGCAGTACGTC.

A single count supports this clone. The chain couples TRBV10-3 to TRBJ2-3; weak D call: TRBD2 (5 bases). V shed 10 bases and J shed 1 base, with 12 bases lying between them. Germline CDR1 and CDR2: ENHRY and SYGVKD. The CDR3 runs 13 residues. The CDR3 sequence: CATTTGGTDTQYF. The CDR3 nucleotides are TGTGCCACTACCACCGGGGGCACAGATACGCAGTATTTT.

The gene calls are TRBV6-5 and TRBJ1-1; TRBD1 aligns across 7 bases. The CDR3 is 15 residues long. V was pared by 4 bases and J by 2 bases, with 7 bases of the junction left unmatched. The germline gives CDR1 MNHEY, CDR2 SVGAGI. The CDR3 here is CASSSLGTENTEAFF. CDR3 nucleotide sequence: TGTGCCAGCAGTTCCCTCGGGACAGAAAACACTGAAGCTTTCTTT.

The chain has TRBV19 and TRBJ1-4; D not resolved. The CDR3 extends over 13 amino acids. Germline assignment: CDR1 LNHDA and CDR2 SQIVND (reference sequence). Trimming took 4 bases from V and 4 from J, leaving 7 bases between them. In nucleotides, the CDR3 is TGTGCCAGTAGTAGAGGGAATAATGAAAAACTGTTTTTT. As protein: CASSRGNNEKLFF.

This chain links TRBV2 with TRBJ1-5; TRBD1 aligns across 9 bases. Germline CDR1 is SNHLY and CDR2 is FYNNEI. J lost 5 bases, V lost 6 bases, and 8 bases had no gene match. This CDR3 has 15 amino acids. Written as DNA, the CDR3 is TGTGCCAGCAGGGGTACAGGGGGCCCGGATCAGCCCCAGCATTTT. It yields the protein CASRGTGGPDQPQHF.

This clone showed up just once. J is TRBJ2-1 and V is TRBV2, with TRBD1 matching over 8 bases. In germline, CDR1 is SNHLY, CDR2 FYNNEI. V was pared by 6 bases and J by 0 bases, with 13 bases of the junction left unmatched. The CDR3 spans 18 residues. CDR3 DNA sequence: TGTGCCAGCAGATACCTAGGGACAGGTCCAAGCTCCTACAATGAGCAGTTCTTC. Protein product: CASRYLGTGPSSYNEQFF.

The chain combines TRBV19 with TRBJ2-1, with 8 bases that match TRBD1. The CDR3 runs to 14 residues. Losses at the gene ends were 4 bases for V and 5 bases for J; bases not matched to a gene: 4. Per the germline V gene, CDR1 is LNHDA and CDR2 is SQIVND (reference sequence). CDR3 coding DNA: TGTGCCAGTAGTACTCAGGGGGCTAACAATGAGCAGTTCTTC. This encodes CASSTQGANNEQFF.

The chain has TRBV10-3 and TRBJ2-2, with D maybe TRBD2 (5 bases). This CDR3 is built from 13 residues. V lost 4 bases and J lost 7, with 10 bases in between. The germline V gene has CDR1 ENHRY and CDR2 SYGVKD. Here the CDR3 DNA reads TGTGCCATCAGTGCCCCGGCGGGCGGGGAGCTGTTTTTT. Encoded protein: CAISAPAGGELFF.

V and J are TRBV6-5 and TRBJ2-3; a possible D gene is TRBD2 (6 bases). V lost 2 bases to trimming and J lost 0 bases, with 9 bases between them. Germline V gene data show CDR1 as MNHEY and CDR2 as SVGAGI. This CDR3 has 15 amino acids. CDR3 bases: TGTGCCAGCAGTTACAGCGGGTTCAGCACAGATACGCAGTATTTT. Translated, it gives CASSYSGFSTDTQYF.

This chain joins TRBV4-3 and TRBJ1-2; D is unresolved. The CDR3 runs 13 residues. Trimming removed 0 bases from V and 4 bases from J, with 6 bases in between. Germline CDR1 LGHNA, CDR2 YSLEER. The chain's CDR3 is CASSQDRIYGYTF. The CDR3 DNA is TGCGCCAGCAGCCAAGACAGAATCTATGGCTACACCTTC.

This clone has just one count. V is TRBV30 and J is TRBJ1-2, with 10 positions matching TRBD1. Germline CDR1 is GTSNPN and CDR2 is SVGIG (reference sequence). This CDR3 comprises 13 residues. Unmatched junction bases numbered 3, after V lost 2 bases and J lost 6 bases. DNA for the CDR3: TGTGCCTGGAGTCCCGGGACAGGGGATGGCTACACCTTC. Translation gives CAWSPGTGDGYTF.

The chain employs TRBV6-5 and TRBJ2-1, with 8 bases aligning to TRBD1. The J segment lost 3 bases and the V segment lost 8 bases, leaving 9 bases of the junction unmatched. The CDR3 length is 15 residues. Germline V gene data show CDR1 as MNHEY and CDR2 as SVGAGI. The CDR3 spells CASVAWGQDYNEQFF. The CDR3 bases are TGTGCCAGCGTCGCTTGGGGACAGGACTACAATGAGCAGTTCTTC.

Only a few counts were recorded for this clone. The chain has TRBV11-3 and TRBJ2-3; 12 bases align to TRBD2. Looked up from germline, CDR1 is SGHNT and CDR2 is YENEEA. This CDR3 is built from 14 residues. With V trimmed by 5 bases and J by 5 bases, 2 bases remained unmatched. The CDR3 coding sequence is TGTGCCAGCAGCCAGGGACTAGCGGGAGATACGCAGTATTTT. It specifies CASSQGLAGDTQYF.

The chain uses TRBV2 and TRBJ1-2; D is unclear. There are 15 residues in the CDR3. V lost 9 bases and J lost 2, with 19 bases in between. Per the germline V gene, CDR1 is SNHLY and CDR2 is FYNNEI. In DNA form, the CDR3 reads TGTGCCAGGTTTAATTGGGAGGCCCCGAACTATGGCTACACCTTC. It yields the protein CARFNWEAPNYGYTF.

Regarding this clone: The junction shows a germline mismatch at one end, possibly a read error. The genes are TRBV7-3 and TRBJ2-5; either TRBD1 or TRBD2 may supply D (5 bases each). The germline V gene has CDR1 SGHTA and CDR2 FQGTGA. CDR3 length: 13 amino acids. CDR3 nucleotides: TGTGCCAGCAGCATAACTAGGGGAGAGACCCAGTACTTC. Translated: CASSITRGETQYF.

The chain uses TRBV18 and TRBJ1-3; 7 nucleotides align to TRBD1. This CDR3 is 15 amino acids long. Germline CDR1 reads KGHSH; CDR2 reads LQKENI. The V gene end was trimmed by 0 bases and the J gene end by 6 bases; junction bases not matched to a gene: 5. The CDR3 is CASSPPGTGENTIYF. CDR3 DNA: TGTGCCAGCTCACCACCGGGCACAGGGGAAAACACCATATATTTT. The entire variable domain, with the rest obtained from reference TRBV18 and TRBJ1-3, is as follows: NAGVMQNPRHLVRRRGQEARLRCSPMKGHSHVYWYRQLPEEGLKFMVYLQKENIIDESGMPKERFSAEFPKEGPSILRIQQVVRGDSAAYFCASSPPGTGENTIYFGEGSWLTVV.

This sequence joins TRBV11-2 and TRBJ2-6; 7 nucleotides agree with TRBD2. The CDR3 has 15 residues. The ends lost 3 bases at V and 2 bases at J; junction bases unmatched: 1. The germline V gene encodes CDR1 SGHAT and CDR2 FQNNGV. In DNA form, the CDR3 reads TGTGCCAGCAGCTTCGGGGGGACTGGGGCCAACGTCCTGACTTTC. Translation gives CASSFGGTGANVLTF.